This TCR beta chain was sequenced for a study of radiation and T cells in renal cell carcinoma. The study, taken as a whole, reports: Without pretreatment biopsies, baseline tumor clonotype presence was undetermined. From baseline, blood top tumor clonotypes peaked at 2 weeks post-radiation.

Assay used: immunoSEQ multiplex PCR; TCRdb lists only in-frame clones, some missing. The data show 40,000 to 50,000 clones, 75% to 85% seen once. Details on this clone: Its cognate antigen is unknown.

Germline V CDR1 and CDR2: MNHNY, SVGAGI (reference sequence). V was pared by 10 bases and J by 4 bases, with 16 bases between. CDR3 length: 14 amino acids. Time point described: baseline pretreatment blood. Noted treatment: 15 Gy SBRT to primary tumor, nephrectomy 4 weeks later. The sequence derives from a woman in her sixties or seventies with renal cell carcinoma. V usage is TRBV6-6 and J usage is TRBJ2-2; possible D gene TRBD1, 7 bases. The sequencing used blood, collected from a patient whose treatment included radiotherapy and nephrectomy. Here the CDR3 DNA reads TGTGCCACCAGGGGGGCCGGGCGCACCGGGGAGCTGTTTTTT. Amino acids: CATRGAGRTGELFF.